This T cell receptor (beta chain) was identified in a study of blood T cell repertoires in COVID-19. Study-level background: The United States, Italy and Spain provided the acute and convalescent COVID-19 samples. The cDNA or gDNA used as material had been derived from T cells, B-cell-depleted T cells, or PBMCs.

This CDR3 has 14 residues. Trimming took 4 bases from V and 4 from J, leaving 14 bases between them. The germline V gene encodes CDR1 MNHEY and CDR2 SMNVEV (reference sequence). Original data processing: Reference gene primers were amplified, and this amplification served to estimate nucleated cell counts. The repertoire was sequenced with immunoSEQ multiplex PCR; TCRdb's copy has only in-frame clones and lacks some. D and trimming come from the DNA, and the V and J calls and clone size come from that table. This sample has over 150,000 clones, with under 80% found just once. This clonotype was sampled from a woman between 50 and 59 years old with acute or convalescent COVID-19. The chain combines TRBV27 with TRBJ2-7, with a possible D match to TRBD2 (6 bases). The sample comprised peripheral blood. The CDR3 protein is CASSSPRDGYEQYF. The CDR3 coding sequence is TGTGCCAGCAGTTCACCGCGGGACGGGTACGAGCAGTACTTC.